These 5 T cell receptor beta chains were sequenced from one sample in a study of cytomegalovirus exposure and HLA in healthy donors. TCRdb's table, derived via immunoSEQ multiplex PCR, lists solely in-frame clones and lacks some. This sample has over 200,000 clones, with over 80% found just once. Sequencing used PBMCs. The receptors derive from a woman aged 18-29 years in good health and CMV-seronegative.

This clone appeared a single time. The CDR3 DNA reads TGTGCCAGCAGTCCTACGACAGGCCCCCTCAACCTTGGGGTATATGGCTACACCTTC. Protein: CASSPTTGPLNLGVYGYTF. The genes are TRBV27 and TRBJ1-2; possible D gene TRBD1, 6 bases. Germline CDR1 is MNHEY and CDR2 is SMNVEV (reference sequence). Trimming left V 5 bases short and J 5 bases short, with 30 bases between. This CDR3 contains 19 residues.

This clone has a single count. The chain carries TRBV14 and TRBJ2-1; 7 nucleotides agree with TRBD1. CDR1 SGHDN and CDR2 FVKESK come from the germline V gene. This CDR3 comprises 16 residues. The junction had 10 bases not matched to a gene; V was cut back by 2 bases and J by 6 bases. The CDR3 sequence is CASSQLRATGRNEQFF. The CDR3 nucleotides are TGTGCCAGCAGCCAACTCCGGGCGACAGGGCGCAATGAGCAGTTCTTC.

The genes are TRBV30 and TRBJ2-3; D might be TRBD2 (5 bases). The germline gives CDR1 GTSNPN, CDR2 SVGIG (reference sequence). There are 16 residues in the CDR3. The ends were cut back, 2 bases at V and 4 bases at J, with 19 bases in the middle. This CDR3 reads CAWSPLWGVIPDTQYF. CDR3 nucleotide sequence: TGTGCCTGGAGTCCCCTATGGGGAGTTATACCAGATACGCAGTATTTT. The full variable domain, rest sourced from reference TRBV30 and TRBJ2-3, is SQTIHQWPATLVQPVGSPLSLECTVEGTSNPNLYWYRQAAGRGLQLLFYSVGIGQISSEVPQNLSASRPQDRQFILSSKKLLLSDSGFYLCAWSPLWGVIPDTQYFGPGTRLTVL.

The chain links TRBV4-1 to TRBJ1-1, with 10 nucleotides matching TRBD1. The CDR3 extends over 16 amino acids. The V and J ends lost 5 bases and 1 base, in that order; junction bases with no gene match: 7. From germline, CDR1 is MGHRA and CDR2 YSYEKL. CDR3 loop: CASSSRDRGSNTEAFF. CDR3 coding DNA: TGCGCCAGCAGCTCCCGGGACAGGGGCTCGAACACTGAAGCTTTCTTT.

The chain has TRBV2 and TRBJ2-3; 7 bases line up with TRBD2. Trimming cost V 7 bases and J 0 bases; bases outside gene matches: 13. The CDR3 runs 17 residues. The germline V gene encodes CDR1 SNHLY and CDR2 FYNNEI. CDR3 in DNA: TGTGCCAGCACGGCGGGGGTGCTTTCGACTAGCACAGATACGCAGTATTTT. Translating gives CASTAGVLSTSTDTQYF.